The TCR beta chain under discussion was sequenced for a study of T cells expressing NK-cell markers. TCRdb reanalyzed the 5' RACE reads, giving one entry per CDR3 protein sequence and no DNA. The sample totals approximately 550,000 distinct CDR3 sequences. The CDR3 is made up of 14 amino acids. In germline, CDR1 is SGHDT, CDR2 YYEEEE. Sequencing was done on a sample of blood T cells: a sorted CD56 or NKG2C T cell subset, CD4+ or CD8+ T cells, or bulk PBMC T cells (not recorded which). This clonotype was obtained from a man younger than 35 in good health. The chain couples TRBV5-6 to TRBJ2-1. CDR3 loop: CASSLAPVGNEQFF. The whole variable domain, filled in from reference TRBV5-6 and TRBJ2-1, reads DAGVTQSPTHLIKTRGQQVTLRCSPKSGHDTVSWYQQALGQGPQFIFQYYEEEERQRGNFPDRFSGHQFPNYSSELNVNALLLGDSALYLCASSLAPVGNEQFFGPGTRLTVL.